Below are 23 T cell receptor beta chains sequenced from a single sample in a study of CD8 T cells in ankylosing spondylitis. TCRdb used MiXCR to reprocess the 5' RACE reads, holding one entry per CDR3 protein. The table has 350,000 or so distinct CDR3 sequences, around 10% seen once. Sequenced sample: blood, either unsorted or a sorted T cell fraction (not recorded which). The receptors were sampled from a female donor with ankylosing spondylitis or in good health (not recorded which).

This sequence joins TRBV5-1 and TRBJ2-3, with 8 bases identical to TRBD2. The CDR3 is 15 residues long. The germline V gene encodes CDR1 SGHRS and CDR2 YFSETQ. The V segment lost 4 bases and the J segment 2 bases; nucleotides outside the gene matches: 6. CDR3 amino acids: CASSKSGGPTDTQYF. The CDR3 DNA reads as TGCGCCAGCAGCAAAAGCGGGGGCCCCACAGATACGCAGTATTTT.

About this clonotype itself: This may come from a read error, since a much larger clone is one base off. The rearrangement links TRBV24-1 to TRBJ2-1; D ambiguous. CDR1 and CDR2 (germline): KGHDR, SFDVKD. The CDR3 contains 13 residues. CDR3 nucleotides: TGTGCCACCAGTGACCCCGCGATCAATGAGCAGCTCTTC. This sequence encodes CATSDPAINEQLF.

CDR3 region: CASSPQQGQGNEKLFF. The DNA of the CDR3 is TGTGCCAGCTCACCTCAGCAAGGGCAGGGGAATGAAAAACTGTTTTTT. V gene TRBV18 combines with J gene TRBJ1-4; a weak D match, TRBD1 (6 bases). V was shortened by 3 bases and J by 5 bases, with 16 bases between the two germline ends. CDR3 size: 16 residues. Looked up from germline, CDR1 is KGHSH and CDR2 is LQKENI. Drawing the rest from reference TRBV18 and TRBJ1-4, the complete variable domain is NAGVMQNPRHLVRRRGQEARLRCSPMKGHSHVYWYRQLPEEGLKFMVYLQKENIIDESGMPKERFSAEFPKEGPSILRIQQVVRGDSAAYFCASSPQQGQGNEKLFFGSGTQLSVL.

This clonotype occurred many times. The chain couples TRBV12-3 or TRBV12-4 to TRBJ1-1; maybe TRBD1 (5 bases). V was clipped by 10 bases and J by 3 bases, with 15 bases between them. The CDR3 is made up of 13 amino acids. The CDR3 loop is CATGRREDTEAFF. The CDR3, as DNA: TGTGCCACCGGTCGCAGGGAGGACACTGAAGCTTTCTTT.

This clonotype was counted only a few times. The V and J genes are TRBV15 and TRBJ2-7; D not certain. The germline V gene encodes CDR1 LNHNV and CDR2 YYDKDF (reference sequence). Between the trimmed V and J ends, which lost 1 base and 1 base, there was a span of 8 bases. The CDR3 has 14 residues. The CDR3 DNA is TGTGCCACCAGCAGAGGCGGCGCTTCCTACGAGCAGTACTTC. Its translation is CATSRGGASYEQYF.

The chain carries TRBV2 and TRBJ2-3; 7 bases line up with TRBD2. CDR3 length equals 15 residues. The V gene's germline CDR1 is SNHLY and CDR2 FYNNEI. Trimming at V came to 5 bases and at J to 4 bases, leaving 9 bases not matched to a gene. CDR3 nucleotide sequence: TGTGCCAGCAGTACCCTAGCGGTGAGGGCAGATACGCAGTATTTT. This translates into CASSTLAVRADTQYF. The whole variable domain, filled in from reference TRBV2 and TRBJ2-3, reads EPEVTQTPSHQVTQMGQEVILRCVPISNHLYFYWYRQILGQKVEFLVSFYNNEISEKSEIFDDQFSVERPDGSNFTLKIRSTKLEDSAMYFCASSTLAVRADTQYFGPGTRLTVL.

Many counts were recorded for this clonotype. The chain links TRBV5-5 to TRBJ1-1; D perhaps matches TRBD1 (6 bases). The germline V gene has CDR1 SGHKS and CDR2 YYEKEE (reference sequence). CDR3 size: 14 residues. V was trimmed by 0 bases and J by 4 bases, leaving 10 bases between them. The CDR3 nucleotides read TGTGCCAGCAGCTTGGACAGGGCGGGCACTGAAGCTTTCTTT. Translated: CASSLDRAGTEAFF.

Comment on this clonotype: A much bigger clone sits one base away, suggesting this may be a read error. DNA of the CDR3: TGCGCCAGCAGCTTGGCATCCCTGTCGAACACTGAAGCTTTCTTT. It yields the protein CASSLASLSNTEAFF. The genes are TRBV5-1 and TRBJ1-1; D unresolved. This CDR3 contains 15 residues. Trimming pared 0 bases from V and 1 base from J, leaving 10 bases between. Germline CDR1 is SGHRS and CDR2 is YFSETQ.

In this sample, this clonotype turned up a few times. This chain connects TRBV18 to TRBJ1-1; TRBD1 matches at 7 bases. The CDR3 is made up of 14 amino acids. After removal of 3 bases from V and 5 bases from J, the junction contained 6 bases not matched to a gene. In germline, CDR1 is KGHSH, CDR2 LQKENI. The CDR3 DNA is TGTGCCAGCTCACCCCCGACAGGGTTAACTGAAGCTTTCTTT. Amino acids: CASSPPTGLTEAFF. The full variable domain, its missing parts supplied by reference TRBV18 and TRBJ1-1, is NAGVMQNPRHLVRRRGQEARLRCSPMKGHSHVYWYRQLPEEGLKFMVYLQKENIIDESGMPKERFSAEFPKEGPSILRIQQVVRGDSAAYFCASSPPTGLTEAFFGQGTRLTVV.

The sample holds many counts of this clonotype. The chain recombines TRBV4-3 with TRBJ2-3; a weak D match, TRBD2 (6 bases). The CDR3 is 18 residues long. V was pared by 1 base and J by 2 bases, with 19 bases between. Germline V gene lookup returns CDR1 LGHNA and CDR2 YSLEER. The CDR3 loop is CASSQVEGAGRVTDTQYF. The CDR3 nucleotides read TGCGCCAGCAGCCAAGTTGAGGGTGCGGGAAGGGTCACAGATACGCAGTATTTT.

There are many counts of this clonotype. This chain uses TRBV4-1 with TRBJ2-2; TRBD2 aligns across 10 bases. Trimming at V came to 1 base and at J to 5 bases, leaving 1 base not matched to a gene. This CDR3 comprises 15 residues. Germline CDR1 MGHRA, CDR2 YSYEKL. This CDR3 is CASSQASGRTGELFF. In DNA, the CDR3 is TGCGCCAGCAGCCAAGCTAGCGGGAGAACCGGGGAGCTGTTTTTT.

This clonotype was seen at least ten times. J is TRBJ2-2 and V is TRBV5-1; D may be TRBD2 (5 bases). The CDR3 has 17 amino acids. Germline lookup yields CDR1 SGHRS and CDR2 YFSETQ. Trimming removed 2 bases from V and 1 base from J, with 15 bases in between. This CDR3 reads CASSLPRGYKNTGELFF. The CDR3 nucleotides are TGCGCCAGCAGCTTACCTCGGGGTTACAAGAACACCGGGGAGCTGTTTTTT.

This clonotype was seen ten or more times. This chain connects TRBV10-3 to TRBJ2-7; 12 bases match TRBD1. The junction had 10 bases not matched to a gene; V was cut back by 10 bases and J by 6 bases. The germline V gene has CDR1 ENHRY and CDR2 SYGVKD. The CDR3 extends over 14 amino acids. The CDR3 coding sequence is TGTGCCAGCACCCGGGACAGGGGGCATGGCGAGCAGTACTTC. The encoded protein is CASTRDRGHGEQYF.

This clonotype was recorded many times. V and J are TRBV12-3 or TRBV12-4 and TRBJ1-3; D uncertain. Trimming took off 5 bases at V and 11 bases at J, with 16 bases between the two ends. The CDR3 loop spans 13 amino acids. The CDR3: CASSKRQQSAIYF. In DNA form, the CDR3 reads TGTGCCAGCAGTAAACGTCAGCAGTCTGCCATATATTTT.

In nucleotides, the CDR3 is TGTGCCAGCAGTAGGACTAGCGGGATTGGCGGGGAGCTGTTTTTT. Its translation: CASSRTSGIGGELFF. The chain is built from TRBV2 and TRBJ2-2; 12 bases are a match to TRBD2. The V and J ends lost 5 bases and 7 bases, in that order; junction bases with no gene match: 5. The length of the CDR3 is 15 residues. Per germline, CDR1 SNHLY and CDR2 FYNNEI.

This clonotype has at least ten counts. The rearrangement uses TRBV15 and TRBJ2-7; 13 nucleotides match TRBD2. The CDR3 loop spans 16 amino acids. In germline, CDR1 is LNHNV, CDR2 YYDKDF (reference sequence). J lost 4 bases, V lost 5 bases, and 8 bases had no gene match. The CDR3 loop is CATSPQRTSGSYEQYF. The CDR3 nucleotides read TGTGCCACCAGCCCACAAAGGACTAGCGGGAGTTACGAGCAGTACTTC. Combining the CDR3 with reference TRBV15 and TRBJ2-7 gives the whole variable domain DAMVIQNPRYQVTQFGKPVTLSCSQTLNHNVMYWYQQKSSQAPKLLFHYYDKDFNNEADTPDNFQSRRPNTSFCFLDIRSPGLGDTAMYLCATSPQRTSGSYEQYFGPGTRLTVT.

This clonotype was seen at least ten times. The chain couples TRBV20-1 to TRBJ2-5; 9 bases match TRBD2. The V segment lost 0 bases and the J segment 4 bases; nucleotides outside the gene matches: 3. The CDR3 is 14 amino acids. Germline-derived CDR1 and CDR2 are DFQATT and SNEGSKA (reference sequence). DNA for the CDR3: TGCAGTGCTAGAGATAGCGGGGGAGGAGAGACCCAGTACTTC. This encodes CSARDSGGGETQYF.

This clonotype has just a few counts. The chain has TRBV6-1 and TRBJ1-1; perhaps TRBD1 as D (6 bases). V shed 3 bases and J shed 5 bases, with 13 bases lying between them. CDR1 and CDR2 from the germline V gene are MNHNS and SASEGT. The CDR3 consists of 14 residues. The CDR3 coding sequence is TGTGCCAGCAGTGATTGGGGGCCGGGTACTGAAGCTTTCTTT. This encodes CASSDWGPGTEAFF.

The table lists this clonotype with many counts. The chain links TRBV9 to TRBJ2-1; 14 positions agree with TRBD2. This CDR3 comprises 16 residues. Germline V CDR1 and CDR2: SGDLS, YYNGEE. With 0 bases clipped from V and 7 bases from J, the junction kept 3 bases outside the gene matches. CDR3: CASSVGLAGGRNEQFF. The CDR3 DNA follows: TGTGCCAGCAGCGTAGGACTAGCGGGGGGGCGAAATGAGCAGTTCTTC.

This clonotype was found many times. The CDR3 loop is CASSLDGRTNNEQFF. The DNA for the CDR3 is TGCGCCAGCAGCCTGGACGGACGAACAAACAATGAGCAGTTCTTC. The chain has TRBV5-1 and TRBJ2-1; the D is unclear. This CDR3 has 15 amino acids. V lost 4 bases and J lost 5, with 16 bases in between. CDR1 and CDR2 from the germline V gene are SGHRS and YFSETQ.

This clonotype was detected many times. This sequence joins TRBV5-1 and TRBJ2-1; the match to TRBD2 covers 10 bases. CDR1 and CDR2 (germline): SGHRS, YFSETQ. The V segment lost 3 bases and the J segment 6 bases; nucleotides outside the gene matches: 6. This CDR3 spans 15 amino acids. The CDR3 spells CASSSQREGRNEQFF. CDR3 nucleotides: TGCGCCAGCAGCTCCCAGCGGGAGGGCCGCAATGAGCAGTTCTTC.

The chain uses TRBV5-1 and TRBJ2-5; a weak D match, TRBD1 (6 bases). With 2 bases removed from V and 5 bases from J, the gap between germline ends came to 13 bases. Germline CDR1 and CDR2: SGHRS and YFSETQ. The CDR3 extends over 14 amino acids. CDR3 residues: CASSFGTKKETQYF. The CDR3 DNA reads TGCGCCAGCAGCTTTGGGACAAAAAAGGAGACCCAGTACTTC. Based on the CDR3 plus reference TRBV5-1 and TRBJ2-5, the full variable domain is KAGVTQTPRYLIKTRGQQVTLSCSPISGHRSVSWYQQTPGQGLQFLFEYFSETQRNKGNFPGRFSGRQFSNSRSEMNVSTLELGDSALYLCASSFGTKKETQYFGPGTRLLVL.

In DNA, the CDR3 is TGCAGTGCTTTGGGACAGCGACAAGAGACCCAGTACTTC. Protein sequence: CSALGQRQETQYF. The chain is built from TRBV20-1 and TRBJ2-5, with 7 bases aligning to TRBD1. Germline V gene data show CDR1 as DFQATT and CDR2 as SNEGSKA (reference sequence). Trimming at V came to 5 bases and at J to 2 bases, leaving 5 bases not matched to a gene. CDR3 length equals 13 residues.